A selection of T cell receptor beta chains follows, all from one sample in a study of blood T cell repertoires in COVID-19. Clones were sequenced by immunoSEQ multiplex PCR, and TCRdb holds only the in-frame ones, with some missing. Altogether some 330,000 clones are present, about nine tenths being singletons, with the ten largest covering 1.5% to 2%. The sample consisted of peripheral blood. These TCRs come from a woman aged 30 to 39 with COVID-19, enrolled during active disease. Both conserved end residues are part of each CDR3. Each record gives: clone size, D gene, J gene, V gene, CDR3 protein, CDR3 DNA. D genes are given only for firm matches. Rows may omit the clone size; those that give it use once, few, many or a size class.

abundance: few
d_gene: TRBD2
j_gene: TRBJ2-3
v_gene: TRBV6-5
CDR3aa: CASSTLAGGPDTQYF
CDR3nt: TGTGCCAGCAGTACACTAGCGGGGGGGCCAGATACGCAGTATTTT

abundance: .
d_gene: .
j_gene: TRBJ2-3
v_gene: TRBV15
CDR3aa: CATSRGVITDTQYF
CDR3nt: TGTGCCACCAGCAGAGGAGTGATCACAGATACGCAGTATTTT

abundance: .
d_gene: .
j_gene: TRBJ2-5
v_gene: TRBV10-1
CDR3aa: CASSENRSLAQYF
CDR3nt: TGCGCCAGCAGTGAAAACAGAAGTTTGGCCCAGTACTTC

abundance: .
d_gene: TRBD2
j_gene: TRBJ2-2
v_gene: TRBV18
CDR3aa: CASSPSLAGGTNTGELFF
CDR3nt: TGTGCCAGCTCACCTTCCCTAGCGGGGGGGACGAACACCGGGGAGCTGTTTTTT

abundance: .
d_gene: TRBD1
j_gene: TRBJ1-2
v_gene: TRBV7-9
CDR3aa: CASSFGQGADGYTF
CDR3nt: TGTGCCAGCAGCTTCGGACAGGGGGCAGATGGCTACACCTTC

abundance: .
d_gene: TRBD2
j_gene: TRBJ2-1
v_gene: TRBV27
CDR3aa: CASSLSAGGGITEQFF
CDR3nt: TGTGCCAGCAGTTTATCTGCGGGGGGCGGAATAACGGAGCAGTTCTTC

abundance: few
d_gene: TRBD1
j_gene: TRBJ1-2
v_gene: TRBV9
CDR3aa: CASSAYDQGANYGYTF
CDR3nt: TGTGCCAGCAGCGCGTATGATCAGGGGGCTAACTATGGCTACACCTTC

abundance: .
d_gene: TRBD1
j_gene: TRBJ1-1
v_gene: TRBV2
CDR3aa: CASSTTGGGNTEAFF
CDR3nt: TGTGCCAGCAGTACCACAGGGGGCGGGAACACTGAAGCTTTCTTT

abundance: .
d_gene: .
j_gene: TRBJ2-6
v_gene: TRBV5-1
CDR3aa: CASSWTVVGGANVLTF
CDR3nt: TGCGCCAGCAGCTGGACTGTAGTAGGGGGGGCCAACGTCCTGACTTTC

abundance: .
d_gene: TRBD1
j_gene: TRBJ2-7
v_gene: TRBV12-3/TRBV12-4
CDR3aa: CASRETGGYEQYF
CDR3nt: TGTGCCAGCAGAGAGACAGGGGGCTACGAGCAGTACTTC

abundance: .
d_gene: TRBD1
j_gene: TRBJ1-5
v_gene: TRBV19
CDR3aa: CASSILPGQGLDQPQHF
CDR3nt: TGTGCCAGTAGTATTCTACCGGGACAGGGTCTCGATCAGCCCCAGCATTTT

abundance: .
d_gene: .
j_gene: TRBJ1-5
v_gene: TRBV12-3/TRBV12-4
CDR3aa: CASSLRGGQPQHF
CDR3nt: TGTGCCAGCAGTTTAAGAGGGGGTCAGCCCCAGCATTTT

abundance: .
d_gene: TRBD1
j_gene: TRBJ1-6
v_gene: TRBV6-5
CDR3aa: CASSLQGYANNSPLHF
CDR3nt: TGTGCCAGCAGTTTACAGGGGTACGCTAATAATTCACCCCTCCACTTT

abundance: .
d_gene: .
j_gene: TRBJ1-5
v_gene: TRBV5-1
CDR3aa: CASSFTYNQPQHF
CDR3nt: TGCGCCAGCAGCTTTACCTACAATCAGCCCCAGCATTTT

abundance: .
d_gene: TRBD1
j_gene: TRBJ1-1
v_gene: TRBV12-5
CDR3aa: CASGGYGGGNKNTEAFF
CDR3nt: TGTGCTAGTGGGGGCTACGGAGGGGGCAACAAAAACACTGAAGCTTTCTTT

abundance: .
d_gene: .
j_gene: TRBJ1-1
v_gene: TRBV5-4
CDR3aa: CASSREAEAENTEAFF
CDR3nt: TGTGCCAGCAGCCGTGAAGCAGAGGCGGAAAACACTGAAGCTTTCTTT

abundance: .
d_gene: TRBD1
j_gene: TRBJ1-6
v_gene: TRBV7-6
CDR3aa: CASSSGQGIGSPLHF
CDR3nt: TGTGCCAGCAGCTCCGGACAGGGCATTGGGTCACCCCTCCACTTT

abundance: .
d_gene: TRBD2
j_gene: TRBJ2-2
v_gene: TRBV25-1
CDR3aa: CASSEFRLAGASDGELFF
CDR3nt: TGTGCCAGCAGTGAATTCCGACTAGCGGGGGCCTCCGACGGGGAGCTGTTTTTT

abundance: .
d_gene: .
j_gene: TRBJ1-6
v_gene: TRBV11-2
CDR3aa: CASSLSDSPLHF
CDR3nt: TGTGCCAGCAGCTTATCTGATTCACCCCTCCACTTT

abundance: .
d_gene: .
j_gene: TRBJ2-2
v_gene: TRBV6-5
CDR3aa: CASRGTNTGELFF
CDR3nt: TGTGCCAGCAGGGGGACTAACACCGGGGAGCTGTTTTTT

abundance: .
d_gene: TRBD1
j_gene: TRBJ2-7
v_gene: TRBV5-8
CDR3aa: CASSRDRGRYEQYF
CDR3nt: TGTGCCAGCAGCAGGGACAGGGGGCGCTACGAGCAGTACTTC

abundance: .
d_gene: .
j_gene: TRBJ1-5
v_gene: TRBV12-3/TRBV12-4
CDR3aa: CASSMAAGQPQHF
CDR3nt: TGTGCCAGCAGCATGGCCGCAGGGCAGCCCCAGCATTTT

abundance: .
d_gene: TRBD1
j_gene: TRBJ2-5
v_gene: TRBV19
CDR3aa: CASSIAGTGRETQYF
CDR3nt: TGTGCCAGTAGTATAGCCGGGACAGGGAGAGAGACCCAGTACTTC

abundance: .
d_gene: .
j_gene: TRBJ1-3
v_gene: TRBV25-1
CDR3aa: CASTGSSGNTIYF
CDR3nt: TGTGCCAGCACGGGGTCATCTGGAAACACCATATATTTT

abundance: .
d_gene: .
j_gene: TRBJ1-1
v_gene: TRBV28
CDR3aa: CASRFPGNTEAFF
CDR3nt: TGTGCCAGCAGGTTCCCAGGGAACACTGAAGCTTTCTTT

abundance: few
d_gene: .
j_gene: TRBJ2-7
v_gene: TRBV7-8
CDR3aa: CASSQYGGEQYF
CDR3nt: TGTGCCAGCAGCCAATACGGCGGGGAGCAGTACTTC

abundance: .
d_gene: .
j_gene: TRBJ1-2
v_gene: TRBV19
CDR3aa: CASTQDRGYGYTF
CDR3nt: TGTGCCAGTACCCAGGACAGAGGCTATGGCTACACCTTC

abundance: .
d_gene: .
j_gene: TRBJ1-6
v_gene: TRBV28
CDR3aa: CASSQLDRPNSPLHF
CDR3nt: TGTGCCAGCAGCCAGCTCGACAGGCCGAATTCACCCCTCCACTTT

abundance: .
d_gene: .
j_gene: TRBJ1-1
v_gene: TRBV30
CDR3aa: CAWSVLMNTEAFF
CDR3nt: TGTGCCTGGAGTGTCTTAATGAACACTGAAGCTTTCTTT